This T cell receptor beta chain was retrieved from a study of cytotoxic CD8 clonotypes in ibrutinib-treated CLL. Notes on the study in general: Against age-matched healthy donors, baseline clonality ran higher and tracked circulating CD8+ T-cell counts.

Turning to this clone: What it binds is not known.

The assay was immunoSEQ multiplex PCR, and TCRdb's table has in-frame clones only and misses some. The data show over 15,000 clones, with around 85% seen just once and under 7% held by the top ten. J lost 2 bases, V lost 4 bases, and 12 bases had no gene match. Germline values: CDR1 SGHVS, CDR2 FNYEAQ. This CDR3 comprises 18 residues. This receptor was taken from a human donor with chronic lymphocytic leukemia. The V call is TRBV7-6, the J call TRBJ2-3, with 10 bases matching TRBD2. The sample in question was PBMCs, obtained before ibrutinib treatment. Here the CDR3 DNA reads TGTGCCAGCAGCTCTAACGGGGCTAGCGGGGGAACCACAGATACGCAGTATTTT. Protein: CASSSNGASGGTTDTQYF.